This T cell receptor (beta chain) is drawn from a study of blood T cell repertoires in COVID-19. Original handling: The authors estimated nucleated cell counts from reference gene primer amplification. Sequenced by immunoSEQ multiplex PCR; TCRdb stores in-frame clones only, minus some. V and J calls and clone size follow that table, whereas D and trimming were derived from the DNA. Of 37,000 or so clones in the sample, approximately 84% are singletons; the top ten hold approximately 32%. The CDR3 loop spans 20 amino acids. Per germline, CDR1 LNHDA and CDR2 SQIVND (reference sequence). Trimming left V 1 base short and J 0 bases short, with 23 bases between.

This receptor was taken from a man older than 75 with active or convalescent COVID-19. Source material: peripheral blood. This chain joins TRBV19 and TRBJ2-3, with D hard to call. CDR3 sequence reads: CASSIGISRFAATSTDTQYF. For the CDR3, the DNA is TGTGCCAGTAGTATAGGGATTAGTCGATTCGCCGCGACTAGCACAGATACGCAGTATTTT.